In this sample, the clone carrying this T cell receptor (beta chain) turned up many times. Its specificity is unknown. The entry originates in a study of early T cells in non-severe SARS-CoV-2 infection. The overall study: Chains stayed unpaired after sequencing of bulk RNA from unsorted whole blood.

Findings of the study overall: VDJdb matches were skewed toward anti-spike CD8 T cell responses.

In the library, individual cDNA molecules carried attached unique molecular identifiers. MiXCR was run by TCRdb on the 5' RACE reads, yielding one entry per CDR3 protein. Seen here are 45,000 to 75,000 distinct CDR3 sequences, around 5.2% observed once, and the top ten hold 6% to 7%. The CDR3 is made up of 12 amino acids. After removal of 5 bases from V and 7 bases from J, the junction contained 4 bases not matched to a gene. Germline values: CDR1 SGHTA, CDR2 FQGNSA. Source material: whole blood. The genes are TRBV7-2 and TRBJ1-2; TRBD1 matches at 7 bases. The clonotype was recovered from an adult who was a healthcare worker with PCR-confirmed SARS-CoV-2 infection or an uninfected control (not recorded which). CDR3 coding DNA: TGTGCCAGCAGCACTACAGGGGTTGGCTACACCTTC. This translates into CASSTTGVGYTF.